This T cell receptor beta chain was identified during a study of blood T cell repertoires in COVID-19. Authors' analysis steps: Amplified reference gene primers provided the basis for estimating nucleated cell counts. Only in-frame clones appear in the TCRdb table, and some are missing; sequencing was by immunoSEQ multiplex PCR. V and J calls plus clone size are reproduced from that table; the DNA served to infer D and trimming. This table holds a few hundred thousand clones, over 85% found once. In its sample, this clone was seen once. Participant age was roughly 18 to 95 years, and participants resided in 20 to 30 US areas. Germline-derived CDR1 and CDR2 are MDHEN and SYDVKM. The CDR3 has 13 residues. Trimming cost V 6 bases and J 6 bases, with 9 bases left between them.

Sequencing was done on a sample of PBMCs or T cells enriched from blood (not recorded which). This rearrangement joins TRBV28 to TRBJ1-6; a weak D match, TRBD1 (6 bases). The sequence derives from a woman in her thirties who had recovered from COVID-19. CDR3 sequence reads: CASRQGGNSPLHF. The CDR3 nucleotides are TGTGCCAGCAGACAGGGCGGTAATTCACCCCTCCACTTT.